The 5 T cell receptor beta chains listed next were all sequenced from one sample in a study of blood T cell repertoires in COVID-19. Here immunoSEQ multiplex PCR was the method, and the copy in TCRdb shows in-frame clones only, minus some. Of hundreds of thousands of clones in the sample, 88% are singletons; the top ten hold around 6.3%. Specimen: peripheral blood. The receptors here all came from a woman between 25 and 40 years old with COVID-19, enrolled during active disease.

The chain uses TRBV9 and TRBJ1-1; D is undetermined. Germline CDR1 is SGDLS and CDR2 is YYNGEE. This CDR3 spans 14 amino acids. Trimming took off 1 base at V and 2 bases at J, with 9 bases between the two ends. In DNA, the CDR3 is TGTGCCAGCAGCGTAAATTCGGGAAACACTGAAGCTTTCTTT. Its protein product is CASSVNSGNTEAFF.

This clone was seen once. J is TRBJ2-1 and V is TRBV15; 7 bases are shared with TRBD2. V was clipped by 3 bases and J by 9 bases; unmatched bases: 2. The CDR3 totals 12 residues. In germline, CDR1 is LNHNV, CDR2 YYDKDF (reference sequence). The CDR3: CATSRASGEQFF. DNA for the CDR3: TGTGCCACCAGCAGGGCTAGCGGTGAGCAGTTCTTC. The full variable domain, with the rest looked up from reference TRBV15 and TRBJ2-1, is DAMVIQNPRYQVTQFGKPVTLSCSQTLNHNVMYWYQQKSSQAPKLLFHYYDKDFNNEADTPDNFQSRRPNTSFCFLDIRSPGLGDTAMYLCATSRASGEQFFGPGTRLTVL.

The chain couples TRBV5-5 to TRBJ1-4, with 9 bases lining up with TRBD1. Germline trimming cut 5 bases from V and 4 bases from J; bases unmatched to any gene: 9. The CDR3 contains 16 residues. CDR1 and CDR2 from the germline V gene are SGHKS and YYEKEE (reference sequence). This CDR3 is CASRRLPGQGNEKLFF. The CDR3, as DNA: TGTGCCAGCAGGCGATTACCGGGACAGGGTAATGAAAAACTGTTTTTT.

The V call is TRBV12-3 or TRBV12-4, the J call TRBJ1-5; D ambiguous. This CDR3 has 12 residues. With 9 bases removed from V and 0 bases from J, the gap between germline ends came to 6 bases. The CDR3 region has the DNA TGTGCCAGTAAATATAGCAATCAGCCCCAGCATTTT. Translation: CASKYSNQPQHF.

This clone was detected only once. The chain combines TRBV27 with TRBJ1-5, with TRBD1 identical over 7 bases. The CDR3 totals 17 residues. Germline lookup yields CDR1 MNHEY and CDR2 SMNVEV (reference sequence). J lost 4 bases, V lost 6 bases, and 15 bases had no gene match. The chain's CDR3 is CASRPKPGQVINQPQHF. As DNA, the CDR3 is TGTGCCAGCAGGCCTAAACCCGGACAGGTCATAAATCAGCCCCAGCATTTT.